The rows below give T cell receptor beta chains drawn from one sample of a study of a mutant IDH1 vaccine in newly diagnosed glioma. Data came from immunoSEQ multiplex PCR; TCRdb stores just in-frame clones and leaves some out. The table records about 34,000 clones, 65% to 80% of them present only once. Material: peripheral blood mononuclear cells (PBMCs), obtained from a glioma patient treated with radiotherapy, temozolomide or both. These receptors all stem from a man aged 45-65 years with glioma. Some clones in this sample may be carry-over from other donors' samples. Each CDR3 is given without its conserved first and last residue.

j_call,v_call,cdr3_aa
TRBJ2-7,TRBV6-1,ATQRTSGSAYEQY
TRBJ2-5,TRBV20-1,STQGGETQY
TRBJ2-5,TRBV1,TSSQGDQETQY
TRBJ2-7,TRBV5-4,ASSWASGGVYEQY
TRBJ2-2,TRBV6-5,ASSYSTGINTGELF
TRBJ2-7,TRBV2,ASTGTGTHEQY
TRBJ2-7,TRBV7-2,ASSLGVGDYEQY
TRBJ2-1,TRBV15,ATSRASGSYNEQF
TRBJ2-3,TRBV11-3,ASSTPSGGAKDTQY
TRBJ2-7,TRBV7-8,ASSLRARTGSIYEQY
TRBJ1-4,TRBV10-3,AISESTGGFEKLF
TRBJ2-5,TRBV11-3,ASSLTGAIGETQY
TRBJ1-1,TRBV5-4,ASSLEKGVTEAF
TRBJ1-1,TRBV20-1,SARGNTEAF
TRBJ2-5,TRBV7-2,ASTNTRGLGQETQY
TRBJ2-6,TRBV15,ATSREHSGANVLT